The 30 T cell receptor beta chains given below trace back to one sample, sequenced in a study of radiation and T cells in renal cell carcinoma. Time point here: baseline pretreatment blood. The treatment: 15 Gy SBRT to primary tumor, nephrectomy 4 weeks later. The table came from immunoSEQ multiplex PCR; TCRdb's copy has only in-frame clones and leaves some out. The sample has more than 140,000 clones, 83% seen once. The sample consisted of blood, taken from a patient whose treatment included radiotherapy and nephrectomy. These receptors all come from a woman aged 50 to 65 with renal cell carcinoma.

The chain combines TRBV29-1 with TRBJ2-3; perhaps TRBD2 as D (6 bases). Between the trimmed V and J ends, which lost 4 bases and 2 bases, there was a span of 16 bases. This CDR3 region has 15 residues. CDR1 is SQVTM and CDR2 is ANQGSEA in the germline V gene. The CDR3 region has the DNA TGCAGCGTTGGGAGGGCCCGAACTTTCACAGATACGCAGTATTTT. Amino acids: CSVGRARTFTDTQYF.

The V gene is TRBV6-5, the J gene TRBJ1-2; D is unclear. Germline CDR1 reads MNHEY; CDR2 reads SVGAGI. V was trimmed by 6 bases and J by 5 bases, leaving 13 bases between them. The CDR3 has 13 amino acids. The CDR3 loop is CASRPWTEYGYTF. CDR3 sequence (DNA): TGTGCCAGCAGGCCCTGGACCGAATATGGCTACACCTTC.

The chain has TRBV4-3 and TRBJ2-3; perhaps TRBD1 as D (5 bases). The germline gives CDR1 LGHNA, CDR2 YSLEER. Trimming removed 1 base from V and 0 bases from J, with 8 bases in between. This CDR3 has 15 residues. The CDR3 spells CASSQAGSSTDTQYF. CDR3 coding DNA: TGCGCCAGCAGCCAAGCAGGGTCTAGCACAGATACGCAGTATTTT.

The V and J genes are TRBV21-1 and TRBJ1-4; the table names TRBD1, a call not compared with the DNA. TRBV21-1 is an annotated pseudogene. The CDR3 is made up of 17 amino acids. The CDR3 DNA reads TGTGCCAGCAGCAAGACACCATTGACAGGCCATAATGAAAAACTGTTTTTT. Amino acids: CASSKTPLTGHNEKLFF.

This chain uses TRBV5-1 with TRBJ2-3, with D uncertain. V was clipped by 4 bases and J by 0 bases, with 3 bases between them. The CDR3 spans 12 residues. Looked up from germline, CDR1 is SGHRS and CDR2 is YFSETQ. CDR3 sequence: CASSLSTDTQYF. CDR3 coding DNA: TGCGCCAGCAGCCTTAGCACAGATACGCAGTATTTT.

J is TRBJ1-2 and V is TRBV6-1; D uncertain. Germline CDR1 is MNHNS and CDR2 is SASEGT. V was clipped by 2 bases and J by 8 bases, with 21 bases between them. This CDR3 comprises 16 residues. The DNA for the CDR3 is TGTGCCAGCAGTGAAACCCCCGAAAACCTGCACGGGGGCTACACCTTC. Translating it yields CASSETPENLHGGYTF.

In DNA form, the CDR3 reads TGCGCCAGCAGTGAGTCGACTGAGAGCTCCTACAATGAGCAGTTCTTC. Translating it yields CASSESTESSYNEQFF. The rearrangement links TRBV10-1 to TRBJ2-1; D is unresolved. V was shortened by 0 bases and J by 0 bases, with 9 bases between the two germline ends. This CDR3 has 16 residues. Germline CDR1 reads WNHNN; CDR2 reads SYGVQD (reference sequence).

The gene calls are TRBV5-6 and TRBJ2-1; D call uncertain. This CDR3 contains 12 residues. V lost 0 bases, J lost 8 bases, and 6 bases lay in between. Germline lookup yields CDR1 SGHDT and CDR2 YYEEEE. The CDR3 bases are TGTGCCAGCAGCTTGGCCGTAGATGAGCAGTTCTTC. This codes for CASSLAVDEQFF.

There are a few counts of this clone. J is TRBJ1-2 and V is TRBV6-4; 10 nucleotides align to TRBD1. The junction had 5 bases not matched to a gene; V was cut back by 5 bases and J by 2 bases. The CDR3 runs to 15 residues. Germline values: CDR1 MRHNA, CDR2 SNTAGT. CDR3 nucleotides: TGTGCCAGCAGTATCGACAGGGGGCTCAACTATGGCTACACCTTC. The encoded protein is CASSIDRGLNYGYTF.

This chain joins TRBV7-2 and TRBJ1-3; TRBD1 is a possible D gene (5 bases). This CDR3 region has 14 residues. In germline, CDR1 is SGHTA, CDR2 FQGNSA. Trimming shortened V by 11 bases and J by 0 bases, and 14 bases separated the two germline ends. The CDR3 loop is CASSGALSGNTIYF. The DNA for the CDR3 is TGTGCCTCCAGCGGGGCCCTCTCTGGAAACACCATATATTTT.

V is TRBV23-1 and J is TRBJ1-2; D not resolved. TRBV23-1 is identified as an open reading frame with a role that is uncertain. Trimming took 3 bases from V and 4 from J, leaving 12 bases between them. The CDR3 extends over 14 amino acids. The CDR3 protein is CASSQEGRGYGYTF. The CDR3 nucleotides read TGCGCCAGCAGTCAGGAAGGACGAGGCTATGGCTACACCTTC.

The genes are TRBV7-6 and TRBJ1-2; the match to TRBD1 covers 9 bases. In germline, CDR1 is SGHVS, CDR2 FNYEAQ. With 5 bases clipped from V and 3 bases from J, the junction kept 7 bases outside the gene matches. The CDR3 spans 15 residues. For the CDR3, the DNA is TGTGCCAGCAGCCCCCTCAGACAGGGGGACTATGGCTACACCTTC. It is translated as CASSPLRQGDYGYTF.

V usage is TRBV4-3 and J usage is TRBJ2-5; TRBD2 matches at 12 bases. V gave up 6 bases and J gave up 5 bases; unmatched junction bases: 7. The germline V gene has CDR1 LGHNA and CDR2 YSLEER. The CDR3 covers 15 residues. As DNA, the CDR3 is TGCGCCAGCAGTCGACTAGCGGGAGACGGCGAGACCCAGTACTTC. This encodes CASSRLAGDGETQYF.

The chain couples TRBV9 to TRBJ1-2; D is perhaps TRBD1 (5 bases). This CDR3 is 13 amino acids long. Germline values: CDR1 SGDLS, CDR2 YYNGEE. V lost 3 bases to trimming and J lost 3 bases, with 9 bases between them. The DNA for the CDR3 is TGTGCCAGCAGCGCAGAACAGGACTATGGCTACACCTTC. It codes for CASSAEQDYGYTF.

The genes are TRBV7-9 and TRBJ1-1; D not certain. This CDR3 is 12 amino acids long. V was cut by 0 bases and J by 5 bases, with 4 bases left in between. Germline V gives CDR1 SEHNR, CDR2 FQNEAQ (reference sequence). The CDR3 is CASSLAPTEAFF. Here the CDR3 DNA reads TGTGCCAGCAGCTTAGCTCCTACTGAAGCTTTCTTT.

V is TRBV19 and J is TRBJ2-1; 7 bases align to TRBD2. V was clipped by 1 base and J by 0 bases; unmatched bases: 0. This CDR3 has 15 residues. Germline lookup yields CDR1 LNHDA and CDR2 SQIVND (reference sequence). CDR3 nucleotides: TGTGCCAGTAGTATAGCGGGGGGCTCCTACAATGAGCAGTTCTTC. This sequence encodes CASSIAGGSYNEQFF.

The table lists this clone with a few counts. J is TRBJ2-3 and V is TRBV5-1, with unresolved D. The V end lost 3 bases, the J end lost 0 bases, and 11 bases lay between the germline ends. In germline, CDR1 is SGHRS, CDR2 YFSETQ. The CDR3 runs to 15 residues. CDR3 residues: CASSSGKVSTDTQYF. As DNA, the CDR3 is TGCGCCAGCAGCTCCGGAAAGGTTAGCACAGATACGCAGTATTTT. The full variable domain, in which reference TRBV5-1 and TRBJ2-3 provide the parts outside the CDR3, is KAGVTQTPRYLIKTRGQQVTLSCSPISGHRSVSWYQQTPGQGLQFLFEYFSETQRNKGNFPGRFSGRQFSNSRSEMNVSTLELGDSALYLCASSSGKVSTDTQYFGPGTRLTVL.

The V and J genes are TRBV11-2 and TRBJ2-7, with unresolved D. There are 14 residues in the CDR3. Germline CDR1 reads SGHAT; CDR2 reads FQNNGV. The ends were cut back, 5 bases at V and 0 bases at J, with 11 bases in the middle. The CDR3 region has the DNA TGTGCCAGCAGCGAGGACCGGGCCTCCTACGAGCAGTACTTC. This encodes CASSEDRASYEQYF.

The genes are TRBV28 and TRBJ1-2, with unresolved D. This CDR3 region has 12 residues. Trimming stripped 3 bases from V and 4 bases from J, with 6 bases between. Germline loops: CDR1 MDHEN, CDR2 SYDVKM. CDR3 DNA sequence: TGTGCCAGCAGTTTCGGCAGCTATGGCTACACCTTC. It specifies CASSFGSYGYTF.

The chain combines TRBV28 with TRBJ2-7, with 8 bases fitting TRBD1. There are 17 residues in the CDR3. V lost 2 bases and J lost 0; bases outside the gene matches: 9. Germline-derived CDR1 and CDR2 are MDHEN and SYDVKM. The CDR3 bases are TGTGCCAGCAGTTTACCGGACAGGGCGATTATCTCCTACGAGCAGTACTTC. This codes for CASSLPDRAIISYEQYF.

The V call is TRBV15, the J call TRBJ1-3, with D maybe TRBD1 (5 bases). CDR1 is LNHNV and CDR2 is YYDKDF in the germline V gene (reference sequence). V lost 10 bases and J lost 4, with 17 bases in between. The CDR3 extends over 14 amino acids. The CDR3 DNA is TGTGCCATCTCAAAGCAGGGAGAAGGAAACACCATATATTTT. This codes for CAISKQGEGNTIYF.

This clone appeared once. This chain uses TRBV6-5 with TRBJ2-1; no clear D. The CDR3 covers 11 residues. The V and J ends lost 8 bases and 9 bases respectively, with 11 bases between them. Per germline, CDR1 MNHEY and CDR2 SVGAGI. CDR3 amino acids: CASGRAGEQFF. The CDR3 DNA reads as TGTGCCAGCGGTCGCGCTGGTGAGCAGTTCTTC.

The genes are TRBV6-5 and TRBJ2-2; D unclear. The germline V gene encodes CDR1 MNHEY and CDR2 SVGAGI. This CDR3 contains 14 residues. Between the trimmed V and J ends, which lost 4 bases and 6 bases, there was a span of 12 bases. In DNA, the CDR3 is TGTGCCAGCAGTTGGGCGGAGAATGCCGGGGAGCTGTTTTTT. Translating gives CASSWAENAGELFF.

The chain has TRBV6-1 and TRBJ2-3; the D is unclear. The CDR3 spans 14 residues. CDR1 is MNHNS and CDR2 is SASEGT in the germline V gene. With 3 bases removed from V and 2 bases from J, the gap between germline ends came to 9 bases. The CDR3 region has the DNA TGTGCCAGCAGTGACCGAAGGGACACAGATACGCAGTATTTT. It yields the protein CASSDRRDTDTQYF.

The CDR3 loop is CSVGVRQGSSGANVLTF. The CDR3, as DNA: TGCAGCGTTGGCGTCAGACAGGGGTCATCCGGGGCCAACGTCCTGACTTTC. The chain carries TRBV29-1 and TRBJ2-6, with 8 bases matching TRBD1. Germline assignment: CDR1 SQVTM and CDR2 ANQGSEA. After removal of 4 bases from V and 4 bases from J, the junction contained 12 bases not matched to a gene. This CDR3 comprises 17 residues. Full variable domain (outside the CDR3, taken from reference TRBV29-1 and TRBJ2-6): SAVISQKPSRDICQRGTSLTIQCQVDSQVTMMFWYRQQPGQSLTLIATANQGSEATYESGFVIDKFPISRPNLTFSTLTVSNMSPEDSSIYLCSVGVRQGSSGANVLTFGAGSRLTVL.

The chain uses TRBV6-5 and TRBJ1-2; 7 positions agree with TRBD1. The V gene's germline CDR1 is MNHEY and CDR2 SVGAGI. The junction had 7 bases not matched to a gene; V was cut back by 5 bases and J by 4 bases. This CDR3 has 14 amino acids. The CDR3 spells CASSQKWDSYGYTF. The CDR3 coding sequence is TGTGCCAGCAGTCAGAAATGGGACAGCTATGGCTACACCTTC.

J is TRBJ2-5 and V is TRBV5-1; 8 nucleotides match TRBD2. CDR3 size: 15 residues. With 4 bases clipped from V and 5 bases from J, the junction kept 10 bases outside the gene matches. Germline CDR1 is SGHRS and CDR2 is YFSETQ. CDR3 sequence: CASSEGRGGQETQYF. In DNA, the CDR3 is TGCGCCAGCAGCGAAGGACGGGGGGGGCAGGAGACCCAGTACTTC. Together with reference TRBV5-1 and TRBJ2-5, the CDR3 gives the full variable domain: KAGVTQTPRYLIKTRGQQVTLSCSPISGHRSVSWYQQTPGQGLQFLFEYFSETQRNKGNFPGRFSGRQFSNSRSEMNVSTLELGDSALYLCASSEGRGGQETQYFGPGTRLLVL.

The chain combines TRBV7-2 with TRBJ2-7; D perhaps matches TRBD1 (5 bases). Deletions cut 0 bases from V and 2 bases from J, with 14 bases between. Germline V gene lookup returns CDR1 SGHTA and CDR2 FQGNSA. The length of the CDR3 is 16 residues. This CDR3 reads CASSLATGSATYEQYF. The DNA for the CDR3 is TGTGCCAGCAGCTTAGCTACAGGCAGCGCTACCTACGAGCAGTACTTC.

This rearrangement joins TRBV6-6 to TRBJ2-7; D is ambiguous. There are 15 residues in the CDR3. Between the trimmed V and J ends, which lost 0 bases and 7 bases, there was a span of 16 bases. Germline V gene sequence: CDR1 MNHNY, CDR2 SVGAGI (reference sequence). CDR3 sequence reads: CASSYSNFNTREQYF. The CDR3 nucleotides read TGTGCCAGCAGTTACTCGAATTTCAATACCCGTGAGCAGTACTTC.

This clone was seen only once. The chain uses TRBV14 and TRBJ2-7, with 8 bases that match TRBD1. Trimming removed 0 bases from V and 5 bases from J; junction bases left unmatched: 9. The CDR3 length is 16 residues. Germline CDR1 reads SGHDN; CDR2 reads FVKESK. The CDR3 region is CASSQDVGQGRNEQYF. CDR3 nucleotide sequence: TGTGCCAGCAGCCAAGATGTCGGACAGGGAAGGAACGAGCAGTACTTC.